The 22 T cell receptor beta chains below were found in one sample sequenced in a study of regulatory T cells in long-lasting Graves disease. The time point denotes: persistent/refractory GD, antithyroid drugs over 5 years with positive TRAb. The TCR library was made from RNA that had been extracted from PBMCs in TRIzol. With iRepertoire HTBI primers and Arm-PCR of CDR3 regions, TCR beta libraries were built. TCRdb reprocessed the multiplex PCR reads via MiXCR and lists one record per CDR3 protein. The sample contains hundreds of thousands of distinct CDR3 sequences, about 20% of which appear only once. The source was peripheral blood mononuclear cells (PBMCs), collected when the disease was refractory, from a patient treated with antithyroid drugs. The origin of the receptors is a female donor with Graves disease.

Ten or more counts support this clonotype. The chain has TRBV6-2 or TRBV6-3 and TRBJ1-5; D is unclear. Germline V gives CDR1 MNHEY, CDR2 SVGEGT. This CDR3 is 13 amino acids long. Between the trimmed V and J ends, which lost 4 bases and 5 bases, there was a span of 9 bases. CDR3 bases: TGTGCCAGCAGTTGGGCCGCAGATCAGCCCCAGCATTTT. The encoded protein is CASSWAADQPQHF.

This clonotype was observed a few times. The V and J genes are TRBV12-3 or TRBV12-4 and TRBJ2-2; possibly TRBD1 or TRBD2 for D (5 bases each). The length of the CDR3 is 15 residues. Trimming removed 6 bases from V and 1 base from J, with 12 bases in between. This CDR3 reads CASRPTGQNTGELFF. The CDR3 nucleotides read TGTGCCAGCAGGCCCACGGGGCAGAACACCGGGGAGCTGTTTTTT.

This clonotype has just a few counts. The rearrangement links TRBV4-2 to TRBJ1-4, with D unresolved. CDR3 size: 16 residues. The germline gives CDR1 LGHNA, CDR2 YNFKEQ. V lost 1 base, J lost 0 bases, and 9 bases lay in between. CDR3 protein: CASSQVLSATNEKLFF. DNA of the CDR3: TGTGCCAGCAGCCAAGTTCTATCTGCAACTAATGAAAAACTGTTTTTT.

This clonotype was seen a handful of times. V usage is TRBV19 and J usage is TRBJ1-1, with D unresolved. From germline, CDR1 is LNHDA and CDR2 SQIVND (reference sequence). The CDR3 totals 13 residues. The V gene lost 6 bases and the J gene lost 3 bases, with 11 bases spanning the gap. This CDR3 reads CASRSEGDTEAFF. CDR3 coding DNA: TGTGCCAGTAGATCGGAGGGAGACACTGAAGCTTTCTTT.

The rearrangement joins TRBV7-9 to TRBJ2-2; D is unresolved. Trimming left V 1 base short and J 6 bases short, with 6 bases between. Germline V lookup: CDR1 SEHNR, CDR2 FQNEAQ (reference sequence). This CDR3 has 13 residues. The DNA for the CDR3 is TGTGCCAGCAGCTTAGACCCTTCCGGGGAGCTGTTTTTT. This encodes CASSLDPSGELFF.

This clonotype was seen ten or more times. The V call is TRBV2, the J call TRBJ2-1, with D maybe TRBD2 (5 bases). In germline, CDR1 is SNHLY, CDR2 FYNNEI. The CDR3 totals 17 residues. Trimming left V 0 bases short and J 2 bases short, with 14 bases between. CDR3 in DNA: TGTGCCAGCAGTGAAGCGCGGGCAGCAAGAACCTACAATGAGCAGTTCTTC. Translation: CASSEARAARTYNEQFF.

This clonotype was seen a handful of times. This sequence joins TRBV4-2 and TRBJ1-2; D gene uncertain. CDR3 length: 15 amino acids. Germline values: CDR1 LGHNA, CDR2 YNFKEQ. V was pared by 0 bases and J by 0 bases, with 8 bases between. CDR3 amino acids: CASSQDRNPNYGYTF. The CDR3 DNA sequence: TGTGCCAGCAGCCAAGATCGGAACCCTAACTATGGCTACACCTTC.

This clonotype was seen repeatedly, ten times or more. V and J are TRBV29-1 and TRBJ2-5; tentatively, D is TRBD1 (6 bases). Germline CDR1 is SQVTM and CDR2 is ANQGSEA. V was trimmed by 2 bases and J by 2 bases, leaving 12 bases between them. The CDR3 loop spans 14 amino acids. The CDR3 bases are TGCAGCGTTGAAAGGTTGAGGGGGCAAGAGACCCAGTACTTC. The encoded protein is CSVERLRGQETQYF.

This clonotype has at least ten counts. This rearrangement joins TRBV12-3 or TRBV12-4 to TRBJ2-5; 8 positions match TRBD1. Germline trimming cut 0 bases from V and 2 bases from J; bases unmatched to any gene: 8. The CDR3 covers 17 residues. The chain's CDR3 is CASSLAPGRGPQETQYF. Written as DNA, the CDR3 is TGTGCCAGCAGTTTAGCGCCGGGCAGGGGGCCACAAGAGACCCAGTACTTC.

There are a few counts of this clonotype. The chain uses TRBV20-1 and TRBJ1-5, with D possibly matching TRBD1 (6 bases). V was pared by 4 bases and J by 2 bases, with 15 bases between. Germline CDR1 is DFQATT and CDR2 is SNEGSKA (reference sequence). The CDR3 is 15 amino acids. CDR3 coding DNA: TGCAGTGCTACTAAAACAGGGTTGGGCAATCAGCCCCAGCATTTT. Translation gives CSATKTGLGNQPQHF.

Remarks on this clonotype: Given a much more abundant clone one base away, this may be a read error. This chain uses TRBV2 with TRBJ1-1; D is undetermined. The CDR3 consists of 12 residues. The V and J ends lost 4 bases and 3 bases respectively, with 6 bases between them. CDR1 is SNHLY, CDR2 FYNNEI, per germline. The chain's CDR3 is CASSGIYTEAFF. The DNA for the CDR3 is TGTGCCAGCAGTGGGATTTACACTGAAGCTTTCTTT.

The chain links TRBV24-1 to TRBJ1-2; no clear D. Germline V CDR1 and CDR2: KGHDR, SFDVKD. Trimming left V 3 bases short and J 4 bases short, with 5 bases between. This CDR3 is built from 12 residues. The CDR3 sequence is CATSDDFYGYTF. The DNA of the CDR3 is TGTGCCACCAGTGATGACTTCTATGGCTACACCTTC.

This clonotype was observed many times. CDR3 in amino acids: CASKSGTDQETQYF. The DNA of the CDR3 is TGTGCCAGCAAATCCGGGACAGACCAAGAGACCCAGTACTTC. The genes are TRBV27 and TRBJ2-5, with 7 bases aligning to TRBD1. The CDR3 is 14 amino acids. Trimming cost V 7 bases and J 0 bases; bases outside gene matches: 5. Germline CDR1 and CDR2: MNHEY and SMNVEV (reference sequence).

The table lists this clonotype with a few counts. V gene TRBV13 combines with J gene TRBJ1-4, with unresolved D. V was pared by 4 bases and J by 5 bases, with 11 bases between. The CDR3 is made up of 14 amino acids. Looked up from germline, CDR1 is PRHDT and CDR2 is FYEKMQ (reference sequence). CDR3 amino acids: CASSSWKENEKLFF. Here the CDR3 DNA reads TGTGCCAGCAGCTCCTGGAAGGAAAATGAAAAACTGTTTTTT.

Of note for this clonotype: Given a much more abundant clone one base away, this may be a read error. The CDR3 does not end in the conserved phenylalanine or tryptophan, so this is likely a read error. This chain connects TRBV11-2 to TRBJ1-2; 10 bases fit TRBD1. CDR1 is SGHAT and CDR2 is FQNNGV in the germline V gene. The length of the CDR3 is 15 residues. V lost 5 bases, J lost 7 bases, and 10 bases stayed unmatched. CDR3 coding DNA: TGTGCCAGCAGCCTCGGACAGGGGGGATTCTTTGGCTACACCCTC. Encoded protein: CASSLGQGGFFGYTL.

Ten or more counts support this clonotype. This chain joins TRBV7-2 and TRBJ2-7; 8 positions agree with TRBD2. The V gene end was trimmed by 5 bases and the J gene end by 9 bases; junction bases not matched to a gene: 12. This CDR3 has 14 amino acids. The V gene's germline CDR1 is SGHTA and CDR2 FQGNSA. The CDR3 nucleotides read TGTGCCAGCAGCCTCGGACTAGCCGGGGGGCGGCAGTACTTC. It is translated as CASSLGLAGGRQYF.

The chain employs TRBV9 and TRBJ1-4; possible D gene TRBD1, 5 bases. V gave up 1 base and J gave up 0 bases, with 10 bases separating them. In germline, CDR1 is SGDLS, CDR2 YYNGEE. The CDR3 length is 16 residues. The CDR3 DNA is TGTGCCAGCAGCGTAACCGACAGTGCAACTAATGAAAAACTGTTTTTT. This sequence encodes CASSVTDSATNEKLFF.

This clonotype was detected a few times. The chain recombines TRBV19 with TRBJ2-2; D ambiguous. V was shortened by 8 bases and J by 5 bases, with 12 bases between the two germline ends. Germline V gene data show CDR1 as LNHDA and CDR2 as SQIVND (reference sequence). This CDR3 comprises 13 residues. As DNA, the CDR3 is TGTGCCAGTCTCGAACCGCTTACCGGGGAGCTGTTTTTT. Translating it yields CASLEPLTGELFF.

The genes are TRBV6-2 or TRBV6-3 and TRBJ2-1; no reliable D call. The germline CDR1 and CDR2 sequences are MNHEY and SVGEGT. V was cut by 6 bases and J by 7 bases, with 13 bases left in between. The CDR3 sequence is 13 residues long. The CDR3 spells CASRLLMGNEQFF. The CDR3 DNA reads as TGTGCCAGCAGACTATTAATGGGGAATGAGCAGTTCTTC.

This clonotype was picked up a small number of times. Its ends do not fully match the called genes, so a read error is possible. This sequence joins TRBV20-1 and TRBJ1-5, with unresolved D. Germline CDR1 and CDR2: DFQATT and SNEGSKA (reference sequence). This CDR3 region has 15 residues. CDR3 sequence (DNA): TGCAGTACTAGAGATAGTGGGCAGGTCAATCAGCCCCAGCATTTT. As protein: CSTRDSGQVNQPQHF.

At least ten counts were recorded for this clonotype. The V call is TRBV28, the J call TRBJ1-5; 7 nucleotides agree with TRBD1. Germline CDR1 MDHEN, CDR2 SYDVKM. Trimming took 2 bases from V and 6 from J; bases not matched to a gene: 10. The CDR3 is 16 residues long. The chain's CDR3 is CASSLLYRGSGQPQHF. The CDR3 DNA follows: TGTGCCAGCAGTTTACTTTACAGGGGAAGCGGTCAGCCCCAGCATTTT.

At least ten counts were recorded for this clonotype. The J gene is TRBJ2-7, the V gene TRBV28; TRBD1 agrees at 11 bases. CDR1 MDHEN and CDR2 SYDVKM come from the germline V gene. The CDR3 totals 15 residues. After removal of 4 bases from V and 3 bases from J, the junction contained 5 bases not matched to a gene. The CDR3 nucleotides are TGTGCCAGCAGTTGGACCGGGACAGGGGGCTACGAGCAGTACTTC. Its translation is CASSWTGTGGYEQYF.